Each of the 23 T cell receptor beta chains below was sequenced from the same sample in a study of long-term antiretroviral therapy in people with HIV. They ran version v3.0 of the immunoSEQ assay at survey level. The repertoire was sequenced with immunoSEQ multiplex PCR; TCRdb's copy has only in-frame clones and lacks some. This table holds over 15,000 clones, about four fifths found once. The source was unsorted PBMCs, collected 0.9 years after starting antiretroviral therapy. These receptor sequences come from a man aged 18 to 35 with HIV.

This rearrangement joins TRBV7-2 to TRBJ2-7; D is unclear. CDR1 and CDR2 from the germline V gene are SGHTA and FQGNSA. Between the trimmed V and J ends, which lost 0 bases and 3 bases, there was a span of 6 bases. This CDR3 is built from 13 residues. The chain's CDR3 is CASSLAHFYEQYV. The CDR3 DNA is TGTGCCAGCAGCTTAGCTCATTTCTACGAGCAGTACGTC.

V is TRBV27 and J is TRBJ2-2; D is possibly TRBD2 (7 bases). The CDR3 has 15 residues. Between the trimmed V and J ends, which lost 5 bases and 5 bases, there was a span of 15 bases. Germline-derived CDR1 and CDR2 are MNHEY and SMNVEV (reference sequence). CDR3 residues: CASSPLGGRTGELFF. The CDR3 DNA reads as TGTGCCAGCAGTCCGCTGGGGGGGCGTACCGGGGAGCTGTTTTTT.

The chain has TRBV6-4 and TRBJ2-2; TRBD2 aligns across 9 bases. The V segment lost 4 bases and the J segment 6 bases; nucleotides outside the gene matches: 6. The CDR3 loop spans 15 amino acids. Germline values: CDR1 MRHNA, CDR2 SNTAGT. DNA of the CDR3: TGTGCCAGCAGTGTGAAGATAGCGGGGGCCGGGGAGCTGTTTTTT. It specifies CASSVKIAGAGELFF.

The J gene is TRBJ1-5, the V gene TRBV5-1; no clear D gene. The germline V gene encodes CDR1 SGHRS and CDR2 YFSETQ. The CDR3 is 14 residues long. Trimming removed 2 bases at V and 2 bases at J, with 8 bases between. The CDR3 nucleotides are TGCGCCAGCAGCTTTCGTGGAGGCAATCAGCCCCAGCATTTT. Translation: CASSFRGGNQPQHF.

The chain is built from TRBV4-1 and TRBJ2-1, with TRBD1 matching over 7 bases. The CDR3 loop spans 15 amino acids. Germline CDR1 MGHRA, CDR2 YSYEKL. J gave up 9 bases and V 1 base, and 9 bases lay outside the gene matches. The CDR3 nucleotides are TGCGCCAGCAGCCAAGGAACAGGGGCGGACTTTGAGCAGTTCTTC. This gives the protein CASSQGTGADFEQFF.

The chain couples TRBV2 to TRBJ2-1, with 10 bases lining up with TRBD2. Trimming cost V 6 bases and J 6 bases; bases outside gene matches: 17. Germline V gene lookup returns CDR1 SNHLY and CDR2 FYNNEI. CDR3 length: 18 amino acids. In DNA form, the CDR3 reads TGTGCCAGCAGGAGAATGGGGGTAGCGGGGGGCCGGCTCAATGAGCAGTTCTTC. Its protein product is CASRRMGVAGGRLNEQFF. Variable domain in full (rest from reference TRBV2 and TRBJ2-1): EPEVTQTPSHQVTQMGQEVILRCVPISNHLYFYWYRQILGQKVEFLVSFYNNEISEKSEIFDDQFSVERPDGSNFTLKIRSTKLEDSAMYFCASRRMGVAGGRLNEQFFGPGTRLTVL.

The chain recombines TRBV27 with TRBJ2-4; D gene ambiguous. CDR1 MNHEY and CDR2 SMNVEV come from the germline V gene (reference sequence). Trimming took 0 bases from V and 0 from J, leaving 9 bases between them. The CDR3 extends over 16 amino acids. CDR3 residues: CASSLSAGSAKNIQYF. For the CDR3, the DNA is TGTGCCAGCAGTTTATCGGCCGGCTCAGCCAAAAACATTCAGTACTTC.

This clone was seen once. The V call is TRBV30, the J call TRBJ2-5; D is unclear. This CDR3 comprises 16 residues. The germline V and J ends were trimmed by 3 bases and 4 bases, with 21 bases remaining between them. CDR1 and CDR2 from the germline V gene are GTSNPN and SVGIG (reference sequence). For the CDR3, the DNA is TGTGCCTGGAGGGACCCGCTCCAACCTTCTCGAGAGACCCAGTACTTC. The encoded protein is CAWRDPLQPSRETQYF.

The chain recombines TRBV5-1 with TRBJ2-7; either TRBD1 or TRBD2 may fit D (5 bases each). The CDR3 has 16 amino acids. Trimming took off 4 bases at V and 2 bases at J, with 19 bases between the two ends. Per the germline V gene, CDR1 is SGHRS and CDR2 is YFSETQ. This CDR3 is CASSVDSGTGAYEQYF. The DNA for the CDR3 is TGCGCCAGCAGCGTCGATTCCGGGACCGGCGCCTACGAGCAGTACTTC.

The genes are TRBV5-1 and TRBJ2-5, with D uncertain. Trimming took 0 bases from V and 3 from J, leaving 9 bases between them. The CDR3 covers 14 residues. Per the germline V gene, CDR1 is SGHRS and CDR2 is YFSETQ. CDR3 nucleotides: TGCGCCAGCAGCTTGGCAAGGGTAAAAGAGACCCAGTACTTC. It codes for CASSLARVKETQYF.

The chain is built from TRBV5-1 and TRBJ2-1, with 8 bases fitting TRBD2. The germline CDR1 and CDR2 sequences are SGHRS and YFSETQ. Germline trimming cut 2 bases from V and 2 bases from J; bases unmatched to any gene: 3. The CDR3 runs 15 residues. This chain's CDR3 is CASSFRGGPYNEQFF. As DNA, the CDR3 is TGCGCCAGCAGCTTTCGGGGGGGCCCCTACAATGAGCAGTTCTTC.

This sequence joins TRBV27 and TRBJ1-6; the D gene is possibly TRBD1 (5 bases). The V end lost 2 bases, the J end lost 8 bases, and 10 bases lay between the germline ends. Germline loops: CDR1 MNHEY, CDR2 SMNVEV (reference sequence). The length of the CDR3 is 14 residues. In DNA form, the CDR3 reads TGTGCCAGCAGTTTAAGCAGGGTGGATTCACCCCTCCACTTT. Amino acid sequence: CASSLSRVDSPLHF.

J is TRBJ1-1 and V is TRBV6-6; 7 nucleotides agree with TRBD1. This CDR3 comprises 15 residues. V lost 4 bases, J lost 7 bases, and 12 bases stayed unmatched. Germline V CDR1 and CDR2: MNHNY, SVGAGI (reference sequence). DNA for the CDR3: TGTGCCAGCAGTTCGACCGGGACAGAGACATTTGAAGCTTTCTTT. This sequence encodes CASSSTGTETFEAFF.

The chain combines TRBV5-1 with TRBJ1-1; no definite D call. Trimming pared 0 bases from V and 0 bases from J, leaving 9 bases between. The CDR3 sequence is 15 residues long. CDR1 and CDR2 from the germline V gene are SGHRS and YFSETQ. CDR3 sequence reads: CASSLDINMNTEAFF. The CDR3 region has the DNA TGCGCCAGCAGCTTGGACATTAACATGAACACTGAAGCTTTCTTT.

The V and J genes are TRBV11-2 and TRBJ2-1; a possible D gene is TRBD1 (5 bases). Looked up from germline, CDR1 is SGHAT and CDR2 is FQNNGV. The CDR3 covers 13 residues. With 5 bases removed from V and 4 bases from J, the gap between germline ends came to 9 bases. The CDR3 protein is CASSHHRYNEQFF. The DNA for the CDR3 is TGTGCCAGCAGCCATCACAGGTACAATGAGCAGTTCTTC. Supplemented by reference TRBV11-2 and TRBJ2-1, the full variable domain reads EAGVAQSPRYKIIEKRQSVAFWCNPISGHATLYWYQQILGQGPKLLIQFQNNGVVDDSQLPKDRFSAERLKGVDSTLKIQPAKLEDSAVYLCASSHHRYNEQFFGPGTRLTVL.

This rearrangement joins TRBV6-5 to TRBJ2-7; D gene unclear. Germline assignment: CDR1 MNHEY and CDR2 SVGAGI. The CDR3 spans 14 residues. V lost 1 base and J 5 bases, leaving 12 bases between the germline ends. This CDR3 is CASSYFGPANEQYF. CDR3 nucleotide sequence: TGTGCCAGCAGTTACTTCGGACCAGCCAACGAGCAGTACTTC.

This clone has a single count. CDR3 amino acids: CAVLSEQEDNQPQHF. Here the CDR3 DNA reads TGTGCCGTACTTTCCGAGCAGGAAGATAATCAGCCCCAGCATTTT. The rearrangement links TRBV27 to TRBJ1-5; D is uncertain. This CDR3 has 15 amino acids. Germline V lookup: CDR1 MNHEY, CDR2 SMNVEV (reference sequence). With 11 bases removed from V and 4 bases from J, the gap between germline ends came to 21 bases.

CDR3 DNA: TGTGCCAGCAGCGCCCGGGACATCGGCACAGATACGCAGTATTTT. Residues: CASSARDIGTDTQYF. The chain employs TRBV7-9 and TRBJ2-3, with D perhaps TRBD1 (6 bases). The ends were cut back, 5 bases at V and 1 base at J, with 13 bases in the middle. Germline assignment: CDR1 SEHNR and CDR2 FQNEAQ (reference sequence). There are 15 residues in the CDR3.

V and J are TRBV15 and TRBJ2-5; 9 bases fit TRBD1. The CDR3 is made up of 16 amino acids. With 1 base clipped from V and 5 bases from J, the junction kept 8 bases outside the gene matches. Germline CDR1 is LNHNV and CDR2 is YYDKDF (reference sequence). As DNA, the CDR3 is TGTGCCACCAGCAGAGGGGGACAGGGTGGGAGGGAGACCCAGTACTTC. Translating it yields CATSRGGQGGRETQYF.

The CDR3 loop is CASSLWAGGEYEQYV. The CDR3 region has the DNA TGTGCCAGCAGCTTATGGGCAGGGGGCGAGTACGAGCAGTACGTC. This chain connects TRBV7-8 to TRBJ2-7, with 8 bases aligning to TRBD1. Per germline, CDR1 SGHVS and CDR2 FQNEAQ. The V gene end was trimmed by 2 bases and the J gene end by 4 bases; junction bases not matched to a gene: 7. This CDR3 is built from 15 residues.

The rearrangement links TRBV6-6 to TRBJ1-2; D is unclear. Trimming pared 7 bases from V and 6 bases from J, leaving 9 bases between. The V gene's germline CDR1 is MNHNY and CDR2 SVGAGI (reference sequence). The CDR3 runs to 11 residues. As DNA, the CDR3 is TGTGCCAGCACCCGGATGGATGGCTACACCTTC. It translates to CASTRMDGYTF.

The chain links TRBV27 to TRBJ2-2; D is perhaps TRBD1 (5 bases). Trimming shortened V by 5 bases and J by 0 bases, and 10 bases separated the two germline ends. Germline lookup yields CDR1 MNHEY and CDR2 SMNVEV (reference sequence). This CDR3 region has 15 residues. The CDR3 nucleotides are TGTGCCAGCAGTCCCCGCAGGGCGAACACCGGGGAGCTGTTTTTT. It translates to CASSPRRANTGELFF.

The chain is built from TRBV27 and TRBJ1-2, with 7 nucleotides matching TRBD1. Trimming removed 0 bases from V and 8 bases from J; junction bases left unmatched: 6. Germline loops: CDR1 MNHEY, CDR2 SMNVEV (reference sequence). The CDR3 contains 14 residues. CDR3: CASSLSGTARGYTF. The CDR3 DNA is TGTGCCAGCAGTTTATCTGGGACAGCCAGAGGCTACACCTTC.